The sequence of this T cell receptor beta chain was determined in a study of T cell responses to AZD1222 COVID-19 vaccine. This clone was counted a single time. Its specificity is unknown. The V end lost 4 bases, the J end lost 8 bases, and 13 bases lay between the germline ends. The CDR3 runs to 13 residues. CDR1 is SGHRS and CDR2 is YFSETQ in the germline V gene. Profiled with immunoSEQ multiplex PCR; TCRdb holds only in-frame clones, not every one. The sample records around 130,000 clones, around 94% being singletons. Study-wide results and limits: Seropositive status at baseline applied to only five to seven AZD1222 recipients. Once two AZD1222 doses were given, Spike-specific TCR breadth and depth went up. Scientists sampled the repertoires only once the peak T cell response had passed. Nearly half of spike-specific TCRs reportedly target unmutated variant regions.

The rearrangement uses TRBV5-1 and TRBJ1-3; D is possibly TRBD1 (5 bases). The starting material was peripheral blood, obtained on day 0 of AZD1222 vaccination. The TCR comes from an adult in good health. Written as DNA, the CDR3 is TGCGCCAGCAGCGTCCAGGGTGGCGACACCATATATTTT. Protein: CASSVQGGDTIYF.